This T cell receptor (beta chain) was profiled in a study of cytomegalovirus exposure and HLA in healthy donors. General study points: Listed as cytomegalovirus-associated were 150 to 200 TCR beta chains.

Germline values: CDR1 SNHLY, CDR2 FYNNEI. This CDR3 is built from 15 residues. J lost 1 base, V lost 6 bases, and 3 bases had no gene match. Comment on this clone: Its specificity is unknown.

The PCR used 60 Vbeta and 13 Jbeta primers. Sequencing was performed with immunoSEQ multiplex PCR; in TCRdb, only in-frame clones are kept and a portion is missing. The data contain some 150,000 clones, around 78% of them singletons. The donors comprised healthy bone marrow donors. The sequenced material came from PBMCs. This clonotype was obtained from a female donor in good health and CMV-seropositive. The rearrangement links TRBV2 to TRBJ2-5; 12 bases are shared with TRBD2. This CDR3 is CASSRTSGAQETQYF. CDR3 bases: TGTGCCAGCAGCCGGACTAGCGGGGCCCAAGAGACCCAGTACTTC.